Each of the 10 T cell receptor beta chains below was sequenced from the same sample in a study of blood T cell repertoires in COVID-19. TCRdb's copy holds only in-frame clones and misses some; the assay was immunoSEQ multiplex PCR. Among 60,000 to 75,000 clones, roughly 91% were seen once, and the ten largest hold approximately 1.6%. The sample was peripheral blood. These receptors were taken from a human donor in a cohort sampled during active COVID-19.

This chain joins TRBV6-2 or TRBV6-3 and TRBJ2-7; possible D gene TRBD2, 6 bases. The CDR3 sequence is 16 residues long. The germline V gene encodes CDR1 MNHEY and CDR2 SVGEGT. V shed 5 bases and J shed 2 bases, with 19 bases lying between them. In DNA, the CDR3 is TGTGCCAGCAGTACCGTCGGGGTAGCGGCGCCCTACGAGCAGTACTTC. Translated, it gives CASSTVGVAAPYEQYF.

J is TRBJ1-1 and V is TRBV4-2, with D perhaps matching TRBD1 (5 bases). V shed 2 bases and J shed 4 bases, with 14 bases lying between them. This CDR3 has 15 residues. Germline V lookup: CDR1 LGHNA, CDR2 YNFKEQ. DNA for the CDR3: TGTGCCAGCAGCCAAATAGTATCGGGGGGCACTGAAGCTTTCTTT. Protein sequence: CASSQIVSGGTEAFF.

J is TRBJ2-7 and V is TRBV10-2, with TRBD2 matching 9 bases. J was trimmed by 7 bases and V by 6 bases; bases with no gene match: 10. Looked up from germline, CDR1 is WSHSY and CDR2 is SAAADI. The CDR3 is made up of 14 amino acids. This chain's CDR3 is CASSRTSDRKEQYF. The CDR3 region has the DNA TGCGCCAGCAGCCGGACTAGCGACAGAAAGGAGCAGTACTTC.

This chain links TRBV25-1 with TRBJ2-2, with 10 bases aligning to TRBD2. The V segment lost 6 bases and the J segment 0 bases; nucleotides outside the gene matches: 10. CDR1 and CDR2 from the germline V gene are MGHDK and SYGVNS. The CDR3 length is 18 residues. CDR3 amino acids: CASRALAGVSANTGELFF. CDR3 sequence (DNA): TGTGCCAGCAGGGCTCTAGCGGGAGTTTCCGCGAACACCGGGGAGCTGTTTTTT. The full variable domain, in which reference TRBV25-1 and TRBJ2-2 provide the parts outside the CDR3, is EADIYQTPRYLVIGTGKKITLECSQTMGHDKMYWYQQDPGMELHLIHYSYGVNSTEKGDLSSESTVSRIRTEHFPLTLESARPSHTSQYLCASRALAGVSANTGELFFGEGSRLTVL.

The chain carries TRBV2 and TRBJ1-2, with 8 bases matching TRBD1. Germline loops: CDR1 SNHLY, CDR2 FYNNEI. J lost 2 bases, V lost 4 bases, and 3 bases had no gene match. The CDR3 length is 14 residues. The DNA of the CDR3 is TGTGCCAGCAGTGGACAGGGGTTGAACTATGGCTACACCTTC. As protein: CASSGQGLNYGYTF.

The rearrangement joins TRBV7-3 to TRBJ2-2, with D perhaps TRBD1 (6 bases). The CDR3 contains 17 residues. Trimming shortened V by 3 bases and J by 0 bases, and 14 bases separated the two germline ends. Germline V CDR1 and CDR2: SGHTA, FQGTGA. The DNA of the CDR3 is TGTGCCAGCAGCTTGACCGCAACAGGGTCGAACACCGGGGAGCTGTTTTTT. Amino acids: CASSLTATGSNTGELFF.

The V and J genes are TRBV4-1 and TRBJ1-4, with D perhaps TRBD1 (5 bases). V lost 2 bases to trimming and J lost 8 bases, with 21 bases between them. The CDR3 totals 17 residues. Germline CDR1 is MGHRA and CDR2 is YSYEKL. CDR3: CASSQNLPAGSGEKLFF. CDR3 sequence (DNA): TGCGCCAGCAGCCAAAACCTGCCGGCAGGGTCAGGGGAAAAACTGTTTTTT.

The rearrangement uses TRBV12-5 and TRBJ2-7; 13 bases map to TRBD2. V was pared by 7 bases and J by 0 bases, with 9 bases of the junction left unmatched. Germline lookup yields CDR1 LGHNT and CDR2 FRNRAP. The CDR3 runs 17 residues. This CDR3 is CASDPGLAGPSSYEQYF. CDR3 in DNA: TGTGCTAGTGACCCGGGACTAGCGGGGCCGAGCTCCTACGAGCAGTACTTC.

This clone came up once. The chain links TRBV7-2 to TRBJ1-2; weak D call: TRBD1 (5 bases). This CDR3 region has 15 residues. Germline CDR1 reads SGHTA; CDR2 reads FQGNSA. V was clipped by 5 bases and J by 2 bases, with 15 bases between them. The CDR3 sequence is CASSQRSQGNYGYTF. The CDR3 DNA reads TGTGCCAGCAGCCAAAGGTCTCAGGGAAACTATGGCTACACCTTC. Using reference TRBV7-2 and TRBJ1-2 for the parts outside the CDR3, the full variable domain is GAGVSQSPSNKVTEKGKDVELRCDPISGHTALYWYRQSLGQGLEFLIYFQGNSAPDKSGLPSDRFSAERTGGSVSTLTIQRTQQEDSAVYLCASSQRSQGNYGYTFGSGTRLTVV.

J is TRBJ2-7 and V is TRBV6-5; 8 bases are a match to TRBD1. Germline values: CDR1 MNHEY, CDR2 SVGAGI. V lost 8 bases and J lost 3; bases outside the gene matches: 9. The length of the CDR3 is 14 residues. CDR3: CASGHRDRSYEQYF. CDR3 in DNA: TGTGCCAGCGGACACCGGGACAGGAGCTACGAGCAGTACTTC.